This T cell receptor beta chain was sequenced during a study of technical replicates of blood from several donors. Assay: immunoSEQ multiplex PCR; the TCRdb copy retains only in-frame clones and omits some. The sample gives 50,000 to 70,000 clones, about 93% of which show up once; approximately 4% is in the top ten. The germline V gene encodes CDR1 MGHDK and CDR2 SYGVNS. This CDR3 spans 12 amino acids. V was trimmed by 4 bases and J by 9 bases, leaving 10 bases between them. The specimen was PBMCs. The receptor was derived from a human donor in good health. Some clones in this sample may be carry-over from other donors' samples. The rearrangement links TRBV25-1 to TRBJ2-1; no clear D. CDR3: CASSALSSEQFF. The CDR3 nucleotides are TGTGCCAGCAGTGCCCTGAGTAGTGAGCAGTTCTTC.